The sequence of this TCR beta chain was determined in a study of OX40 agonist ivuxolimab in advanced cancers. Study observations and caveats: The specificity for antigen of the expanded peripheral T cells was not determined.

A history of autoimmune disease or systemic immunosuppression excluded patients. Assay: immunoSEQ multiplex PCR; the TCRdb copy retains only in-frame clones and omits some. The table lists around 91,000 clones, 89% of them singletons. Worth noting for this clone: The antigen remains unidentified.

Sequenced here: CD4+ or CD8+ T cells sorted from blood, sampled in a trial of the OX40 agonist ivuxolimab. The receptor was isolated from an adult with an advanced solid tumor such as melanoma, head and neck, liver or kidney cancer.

The CDR3 nucleotides are TGTGCCAGCAGCTCACCCCCTAACTATGGCTACACCTTC. Amino acid sequence: CASSSPPNYGYTF. This chain uses TRBV5-4 with TRBJ1-2; D is undetermined. Germline V lookup: CDR1 SGHNT, CDR2 YYREEE (reference sequence). Deletions cut 3 bases from V and 0 bases from J, with 6 bases between. CDR3 length equals 13 residues.